The 29 T cell receptor beta chains presented below share a single source sample, sequenced in a study of memory CD4+ T cells and cytomegalovirus serostatus. Sequenced by immunoSEQ multiplex PCR; TCRdb stores in-frame clones only, minus some. The table has about 61,000 clones, 82% seen once. The sort gate was single viable CD3+CD4+CD8-CD45RO+ cells for memory CD4+ T cells. Sequenced input: memory CD4+ T cells from blood. Receptor source: an adult in good health and CMV-seronegative.

The rearrangement joins TRBV28 to TRBJ2-7; possible D gene TRBD2, 5 bases. V gave up 6 bases and J gave up 2 bases, with 14 bases separating them. The germline V gene has CDR1 MDHEN and CDR2 SYDVKM. This CDR3 region has 14 residues. CDR3 DNA sequence: TGTGCCAGCAGGTCGGGATTGTCTCCCTACGAGCAGTACTTC. It yields the protein CASRSGLSPYEQYF.

A single count supports this clone. The chain recombines TRBV6-6 with TRBJ1-3; D remains ambiguous. Germline-derived CDR1 and CDR2 are MNHNY and SVGAGI (reference sequence). V was pared by 5 bases and J by 4 bases, with 6 bases between. This CDR3 comprises 12 residues. The CDR3, as DNA: TGTGCCAGCAGTCCCCAGGGAAACACCATATATTTT. Protein: CASSPQGNTIYF.

This clone occurred a few times. The chain links TRBV15 to TRBJ1-4; the D gene is possibly TRBD1 (5 bases). Germline assignment: CDR1 LNHNV and CDR2 YYDKDF (reference sequence). The CDR3 has 13 amino acids. The V gene lost 9 bases and the J gene lost 10 bases, with 18 bases spanning the gap. The CDR3 spells CATSPGPQGKLFF. The CDR3 DNA follows: TGTGCCACGTCGCCGGGCCCCCAGGGAAAACTGTTTTTT.

This rearrangement joins TRBV2 to TRBJ2-5; 7 nucleotides align to TRBD1. CDR3 length: 13 amino acids. V lost 6 bases to trimming and J lost 5 bases; unmatched junction nucleotides: 6. The germline gives CDR1 SNHLY, CDR2 FYNNEI. The CDR3 protein is CASRARGNETQYF. DNA of the CDR3: TGTGCCAGCAGGGCCAGGGGGAACGAGACCCAGTACTTC. The full variable domain, its missing parts supplied by reference TRBV2 and TRBJ2-5, is EPEVTQTPSHQVTQMGQEVILRCVPISNHLYFYWYRQILGQKVEFLVSFYNNEISEKSEIFDDQFSVERPDGSNFTLKIRSTKLEDSAMYFCASRARGNETQYFGPGTRLLVL.

This clone was found once. The chain employs TRBV10-2 and TRBJ2-1, with TRBD2 identical over 7 bases. V shed 7 bases, J shed 8 bases, and the junction held 5 bases outside the gene matches. The CDR3 loop spans 12 amino acids. CDR1 is WSHSY, CDR2 SAAADI, per germline. The CDR3 DNA reads TGCGCCAGCACCCGGGCGGGAGATGAGCAGTTCTTC. It translates to CASTRAGDEQFF.

J is TRBJ1-2 and V is TRBV11-2; D is uncertain. V was trimmed by 10 bases and J by 6 bases, leaving 15 bases between them. Looked up from germline, CDR1 is SGHAT and CDR2 is FQNNGV. The CDR3 is 12 amino acids. CDR3 coding DNA: TGTGCCACCGTGGCCCGAAGGAATGGCTACACCTTC. The encoded protein is CATVARRNGYTF.

V is TRBV5-1 and J is TRBJ1-1, with TRBD1 matching 11 bases. Germline V gene sequence: CDR1 SGHRS, CDR2 YFSETQ. The CDR3 totals 16 residues. V lost 4 bases, J lost 1 base, and 6 bases stayed unmatched. The CDR3, as DNA: TGCGCCAGCAGCAAAGCCGGGACAGGGGGGAACACTGAAGCTTTCTTT. It translates to CASSKAGTGGNTEAFF. Full variable domain (missing parts from reference TRBV5-1 and TRBJ1-1): KAGVTQTPRYLIKTRGQQVTLSCSPISGHRSVSWYQQTPGQGLQFLFEYFSETQRNKGNFPGRFSGRQFSNSRSEMNVSTLELGDSALYLCASSKAGTGGNTEAFFGQGTRLTVV.

The J gene is TRBJ2-7, the V gene TRBV6-5; the match to TRBD1 covers 10 bases. J lost 5 bases, V lost 4 bases, and 5 bases had no gene match. There are 14 residues in the CDR3. The germline V gene has CDR1 MNHEY and CDR2 SVGAGI. Written as DNA, the CDR3 is TGTGCCAGCAGTTCCCGGGACAGGGGCCACGAGCAGTACTTC. Translating it yields CASSSRDRGHEQYF.

J is TRBJ1-2 and V is TRBV11-2; 7 positions agree with TRBD1. Per the germline V gene, CDR1 is SGHAT and CDR2 is FQNNGV. CDR3 size: 16 residues. V gave up 5 bases and J gave up 0 bases; unmatched junction bases: 9. The CDR3 coding sequence is TGTGCCAGCAGCCCTGGACAGGCCGTCGCTAACTATGGCTACACCTTC. Translation gives CASSPGQAVANYGYTF.

This rearrangement joins TRBV5-1 to TRBJ1-4, with a tentative D call TRBD1 (5 bases). V was cut by 1 base and J by 7 bases, with 8 bases left in between. CDR3 length equals 13 residues. Germline assignment: CDR1 SGHRS and CDR2 YFSETQ. CDR3 nucleotides: TGCGCCAGCAGCTTGACTAGGGGTGAAAAACTGTTTTTT. It yields the protein CASSLTRGEKLFF.

This chain links TRBV5-1 with TRBJ2-1, with TRBD1 matching 7 bases. CDR3 size: 15 residues. Germline values: CDR1 SGHRS, CDR2 YFSETQ. With V trimmed by 4 bases and J by 2 bases, 6 bases remained unmatched. The CDR3 DNA sequence: TGCGCCAGCAGCATCCGGGACAGCCCCTACAATGAGCAGTTCTTC. This codes for CASSIRDSPYNEQFF.

The rearrangement links TRBV7-9 to TRBJ2-3, with 9 bases lining up with TRBD1. The germline gives CDR1 SEHNR, CDR2 FQNEAQ (reference sequence). V gave up 5 bases and J gave up 4 bases; unmatched junction bases: 10. This CDR3 has 16 residues. The CDR3 DNA is TGTGCCAGCAGCCTTCTTCCGGGACAGGGTCCAGATACGCAGTATTTT. Its protein is CASSLLPGQGPDTQYF.

The chain couples TRBV5-8 to TRBJ2-7; 7 bases match TRBD2. The CDR3 consists of 15 residues. The germline V gene has CDR1 SGHTS and CDR2 YDEGEE. With 4 bases clipped from V and 6 bases from J, the junction kept 13 bases outside the gene matches. CDR3 in amino acids: CASSLMGLHRGEQYF. CDR3 coding DNA: TGTGCCAGCAGCCTAATGGGACTACACCGAGGCGAGCAGTACTTC.

This clone was observed a few times. CDR3 bases: TGTGCCAGCAGCTCCCAAGGGGGGGTTACCTACAATGAGCAGTTCTTC. Its translation is CASSSQGGVTYNEQFF. V usage is TRBV7-2 and J usage is TRBJ2-1, with D possibly matching TRBD2 (7 bases). This CDR3 comprises 16 residues. The V end was cut by 4 bases, the J end by 2 bases, with 15 bases between. CDR1 is SGHTA and CDR2 is FQGNSA in the germline V gene. The variable domain in full, with the rest retrieved from reference TRBV7-2 and TRBJ2-1, is GAGVSQSPSNKVTEKGKDVELRCDPISGHTALYWYRQSLGQGLEFLIYFQGNSAPDKSGLPSDRFSAERTGGSVSTLTIQRTQQEDSAVYLCASSSQGGVTYNEQFFGPGTRLTVL.

The chain uses TRBV7-9 and TRBJ2-5; no clear D gene. Germline CDR1 is SEHNR and CDR2 is FQNEAQ (reference sequence). The V end was cut by 1 base, the J end by 4 bases, with 10 bases between. This CDR3 spans 14 amino acids. The CDR3 loop reads CASSLGAFRETQYF. DNA of the CDR3: TGTGCCAGCAGCTTAGGGGCCTTCCGAGAGACCCAGTACTTC.

The chain employs TRBV5-5 and TRBJ2-5; tentatively, D is TRBD1 or TRBD2 (6 bases each). Germline V CDR1 and CDR2: SGHKS, YYEKEE (reference sequence). The CDR3 length is 14 residues. V lost 0 bases and J lost 5, with 11 bases in between. DNA for the CDR3: TGTGCCAGCAGCTTGGCGCAGGGGAGGGAGACCCAGTACTTC. This encodes CASSLAQGRETQYF.

The V gene is TRBV7-2, the J gene TRBJ2-7; possible D gene TRBD1, 7 bases. Germline V lookup: CDR1 SGHTA, CDR2 FQGNSA. The CDR3 extends over 14 amino acids. Trimming pared 1 base from V and 3 bases from J, leaving 10 bases between. DNA for the CDR3: TGTGCCAGCAGCTTAGACAGGGGACTCTACGAGCAGTACTTC. Translation gives CASSLDRGLYEQYF. The whole variable domain, remainder taken from reference TRBV7-2 and TRBJ2-7, is GAGVSQSPSNKVTEKGKDVELRCDPISGHTALYWYRQSLGQGLEFLIYFQGNSAPDKSGLPSDRFSAERTGGSVSTLTIQRTQQEDSAVYLCASSLDRGLYEQYFGPGTRLTVT.

J is TRBJ2-5 and V is TRBV18; D assignment may be TRBD1 or TRBD2 (5 bases each). The CDR3 contains 15 residues. From germline, CDR1 is KGHSH and CDR2 LQKENI. Trimming pared 8 bases from V and 5 bases from J, leaving 21 bases between. CDR3: CASQSSGALGETQYF. The CDR3 nucleotides read TGTGCCAGCCAATCGTCCGGGGCCCTTGGCGAGACCCAGTACTTC.

By frequency in the sample, this clone is medium-sized. V usage is TRBV2 and J usage is TRBJ1-1; unclear D gene. Germline CDR1 and CDR2: SNHLY and FYNNEI. The CDR3 length is 11 residues. V was trimmed by 4 bases and J by 5 bases, leaving 5 bases between them. CDR3 sequence: CASSVKTEAFF. Here the CDR3 DNA reads TGTGCCAGCAGTGTAAAAACTGAAGCTTTCTTT.

This CDR3 is CASSYSNTGELFF. The CDR3 bases are TGTGCCAGCAGTTACTCAAACACCGGGGAGCTGTTTTTT. The chain combines TRBV6-5 with TRBJ2-2; D call uncertain. The CDR3 extends over 13 amino acids. Deletions cut 0 bases from V and 2 bases from J, with 1 base between. Per germline, CDR1 MNHEY and CDR2 SVGAGI.

This CDR3 is CASSSGTSGAQETQYF. CDR3 in DNA: TGTGCCAGCAGCTCGGGGACTAGCGGGGCACAAGAGACCCAGTACTTC. The chain links TRBV11-2 to TRBJ2-5; TRBD2 agrees at 13 bases. The CDR3 is 16 amino acids. Germline CDR1 reads SGHAT; CDR2 reads FQNNGV. V lost 4 bases and J lost 2; bases outside the gene matches: 4.

The J gene is TRBJ2-1, the V gene TRBV7-6; D unresolved. The germline V gene encodes CDR1 SGHVS and CDR2 FNYEAQ. The ends were cut back, 5 bases at V and 3 bases at J, with 8 bases in the middle. The CDR3 loop spans 13 amino acids. CDR3 region: CASSLGLYNEQFF. The CDR3 DNA sequence: TGTGCCAGCAGCCTCGGGCTCTACAATGAGCAGTTCTTC.

A single count supports this clone. The rearrangement links TRBV2 to TRBJ1-2; 8 bases line up with TRBD1. The V and J ends lost 5 bases and 6 bases, in that order; junction bases with no gene match: 8. The CDR3 has 14 residues. Germline loops: CDR1 SNHLY, CDR2 FYNNEI. CDR3 in amino acids: CASSIGQGSNGYTF. The CDR3 DNA reads as TGTGCCAGCAGTATTGGACAGGGCTCTAATGGCTACACCTTC.

As to this clone: A much larger clone lies a single base off, so this may be a read error. This chain connects TRBV29-1 to TRBJ1-5; 9 nucleotides line up with TRBD1. Germline CDR1 reads SQVTM; CDR2 reads ANQGSEA. CDR3 length: 14 residues. The DNA for the CDR3 is TGCAGCGTCCAAACAGGGGGCGCAGGCCAGCTCCAGCATTTT. This encodes CSVQTGGAGQLQHF.

The chain uses TRBV30 and TRBJ1-6, with D possibly matching TRBD1 (6 bases). The CDR3 is made up of 18 amino acids. Trimming pared 3 bases from V and 0 bases from J, leaving 18 bases between. The V gene's germline CDR1 is GTSNPN and CDR2 SVGIG (reference sequence). Written as DNA, the CDR3 is TGTGCCTGGAGCGACAGGTCTTTCTATCTCTCCTATAATTCACCCCTCCACTTT. Translation: CAWSDRSFYLSYNSPLHF.

The chain recombines TRBV2 with TRBJ2-3; 7 nucleotides match TRBD1. The CDR3 extends over 13 amino acids. Germline V gives CDR1 SNHLY, CDR2 FYNNEI. V lost 5 bases, J lost 9 bases, and 8 bases stayed unmatched. CDR3 in DNA: TGTGCCAGCAGTCCTAGGACAGGTCGCACGCAGTATTTT. It translates to CASSPRTGRTQYF.

V usage is TRBV10-3 and J usage is TRBJ2-3; either TRBD1 or TRBD2 may fit D (5 bases each). V was pared by 3 bases and J by 2 bases, with 15 bases between. Germline assignment: CDR1 ENHRY and CDR2 SYGVKD. The CDR3 length is 16 residues. The CDR3 region is CAISEAGTSDTDTQYF. The CDR3 DNA reads TGTGCCATCAGTGAAGCCGGGACCTCAGACACAGATACGCAGTATTTT.

This rearrangement joins TRBV19 to TRBJ1-5; D not resolved. Germline V gives CDR1 LNHDA, CDR2 SQIVND (reference sequence). CDR3 length: 14 amino acids. V was pared by 3 bases and J by 5 bases, with 11 bases between. The CDR3 DNA sequence: TGTGCCAGTAGTATGGGCAGAAATTATCAGCCCCAGCATTTT. Amino acids: CASSMGRNYQPQHF.

The rearrangement links TRBV27 to TRBJ2-1; 9 bases are a match to TRBD2. V shed 5 bases, J shed 2 bases, and the junction held 7 bases outside the gene matches. The CDR3 spans 16 residues. CDR1 is MNHEY and CDR2 is SMNVEV in the germline V gene (reference sequence). The DNA of the CDR3 is TGTGCCAGCAGTCGGTTAGCGGGAGACGCCTACAATGAGCAGTTCTTC. Translating it yields CASSRLAGDAYNEQFF.